What follows describes a single TCR beta chain. Its antigen is currently not known. Base quality data are lacking; no much larger clone is found one base away. TCRbeta CDR3 regions were amplified from genomic DNA by means of the immunoSEQ Assay, a bias-controlled multiplex PCR. Per the original workflow: Nucleated cell counts per sample were estimated from amplification of reference gene primers within the assay. To quantify the absolute abundance of each unique TCRbeta CDR3 rearrangement, sequence reads were collapsed and filtered. Productive Simpson clonality was computed per sample as the square root of Simpson's diversity index over productive rearrangements. TCRdb carries this immuneACCESS record with in-frame sequences only. Its versions omit some clonotypes, under half of them owing to an unresolved V gene in the studies checked, with the rest unexplained. V, J and clone size are taken as reported in that table, and D and trimming were inferred from the DNA itself. This sample lists 75,000 to 100,000 clones; 87% were detected once. Less than 6.5% of the sample goes to the ten largest clones.

The data originate from a study of blood T cell repertoires in COVID-19 (dated by TCRdb to about 2020). As for the study more broadly: The collaborator samples originated in the United States, Italy and Spain and spanned the acute and convalescent phases of COVID-19. Samples were obtained from the ongoing ImmuneRACE study (first 160 participants) and from about 1,300 subjects provided by 6 global collaborators. The repertoires were released in a freely available public database intended as a resource for research on the immune response to SARS-CoV-2. The prospective study material was composed of cDNA or gDNA derived from T cells, B-cell-depleted T cells, or PBMCs. Sample metadata almost always included a de-identified subject ID, COVID-19 status, age in years and sex. Deeply sampled blood TCRbeta repertoires from subjects exposed to, actively infected with, or recovered from COVID-19 were included in the dataset. HLA class I and class II types, where available, came from metadata supplied by the sample provider rather than from assay-based typing. The paper as a whole reports these results and caveats: The quantity of clinical and demographic metadata differed by source and by participant and was supplied without curation.

Sequences MNHEY (CDR1) and SMNVEV (CDR2) are obtained from the germline V gene (reference sequence). The CDR3 measures 14 amino acids from cysteine to phenylalanine. The read is trimmed to its CDR3 DNA, 42 bases read in frame from base 1. Unmatched junction bases come to 6, with V trimmed by 3 bases and J by 8 bases. Collaborating institutions collected whole blood in K2EDTA tubes following their own protocols. For TCRbeta analysis, collaborators shipped samples as frozen whole blood, isolated PBMCs, or DNA extracted from either of those sample types. The material sequenced was peripheral blood. This receptor was identified in a man aged 60-69 years with acute or convalescent COVID-19. This sequence uses TRBV27 and TRBJ2-1; 8 bases in the middle match TRBD2. CDR3 protein: CASSLGTRGDEQFF. Read as DNA, the sequence is TGTGCCAGCAGTTTGGGGACTAGAGGAGATGAGCAGTTCTTC.